This TCR beta chain emerged from a study of T cell responses to AZD1222 COVID-19 vaccine. There are 16 residues in the CDR3. V lost 2 bases and J 6 bases, leaving 20 bases between the germline ends. In germline, CDR1 is MNHNS, CDR2 SASEGT. About this clone: What it binds is not known.

Assay: immunoSEQ multiplex PCR; the TCRdb copy retains only in-frame clones and omits some. In the table there are some 130,000 clones, over 75% of which are singletons. Study outcomes and limitations: Targeting of unmutated variant regions was reportedly seen in nearly half of spike-specific TCRs. In a largely white British group with more females than males, clonal diversity was possibly underestimated. Only a handful of AZD1222 recipients, roughly six in all, had baseline seropositivity. An increase in Spike-specific TCR breadth and depth was observed after two AZD1222 doses.

The source of this sequence is an adult who received the MenACWY meningococcal vaccine as a control. The chain employs TRBV6-1 and TRBJ2-7, with D perhaps matching TRBD1 (5 bases). Sequencing used peripheral blood, obtained 28 days after the second dose of the MenACWY control vaccine. The CDR3 DNA reads TGTGCCAGCAGTGAAAGATCAACTCCTGGGGCCCCCGAGCAGTACTTC. Translated: CASSERSTPGAPEQYF.